A selection of T cell receptor beta chains follows, all from one sample in a study of shared clonotypes between healthy human individuals. Repertoires were generated with immunoSEQ multiplex PCR, while TCRdb's copy carries only in-frame clones and drops some. The sample includes 450,000 to 550,000 clones, 60% to 85% of them seen just once. The source material was PBMCs. The receptors were gathered from a woman in her forties in good health. Some clones in this sample may be carry-over from other donors' samples. The conserved cysteine and the conserved F or W are not part of the CDR3 here. D genes are given only for firm matches.

CDR3aa	d_gene	v_gene	j_gene
AWSVKGRTSNQPQH	-	TRBV30	TRBJ1-5
ASSSTGAATEAF	TRBD1	TRBV5-6	TRBJ1-1
ASSQSGLAGAGELF	TRBD2	TRBV4-1	TRBJ2-2
ASSPQLGAGYT	-	TRBV28	TRBJ1-2
ASSKLPGLAGPNNEQF	TRBD2	TRBV11-3	TRBJ2-1
ASSFDTNTEAF	-	TRBV5-4	TRBJ1-1
ASSLARGSREQY	TRBD1	TRBV5-1	TRBJ2-7
ASSLRQVGTEAF	-	TRBV5-1	TRBJ1-1
ASSFSGTGIGTQY	TRBD1	TRBV27	TRBJ2-5
ASSLATQGVGYNEQF	TRBD1	TRBV5-1	TRBJ2-1
ASSLMAGTDTQY	-	TRBV7-3	TRBJ2-3
ASSIRDRAPYGYT	TRBD1	TRBV7-2	TRBJ1-2
ASSFSGGGQPQH	TRBD1	TRBV7-2	TRBJ1-5
ASSQAPAGRSSYNEQF	-	TRBV4-1	TRBJ2-1
ASSMVGLAKNIQY	-	TRBV19	TRBJ2-4
ASSLYSTGGTQF	TRBD1	TRBV28	TRBJ2-1
ASSFRRNTGELF	-	TRBV5-1	TRBJ2-2
ASSADRGQAF	TRBD1	TRBV11-1	TRBJ1-1
ASSANGNSNTGELF	-	TRBV18	TRBJ2-2
SARRRNEQF	-	TRBV20-1	TRBJ2-1
ASSHRSTGGDEQF	-	TRBV4-1	TRBJ2-1
ASSQPTGGVYGYT	TRBD1	TRBV4-1	TRBJ1-2
ASSLPGTGNYGYT	TRBD1	TRBV6-1	TRBJ1-2
ASSLVVQAVIPYEQY	-	TRBV11-2	TRBJ2-7
AWERGGSYEQY	TRBD2	TRBV30	TRBJ2-7
ASSPGRQPYGYT	-	TRBV27	TRBJ1-2
ASSRTDRGIAF	-	TRBV11-3	TRBJ1-1
ASSEFGGRAYNEQF	TRBD2	TRBV2	TRBJ2-1
ASSLDQGEQF	-	TRBV7-3	TRBJ2-1
AWSVQGGGAEQY	-	TRBV30	TRBJ2-7
ASKPGRTVGYGYT	-	TRBV6-5	TRBJ1-2
ASGSGVAGANVLT	-	TRBV4-2	TRBJ2-6
AWSVPRGEKLF	-	TRBV30	TRBJ1-4
ASSLLGNYGYT	-	TRBV27	TRBJ1-2
ASSPEGTVEQF	-	TRBV18	TRBJ2-1
ASSPDGDSNQPQH	-	TRBV16	TRBJ1-5
ASRGDANEKLF	-	TRBV14	TRBJ1-4
ASSLLYEQY	-	TRBV10-2	TRBJ2-7
ASSLCIPRSVIQY	-	TRBV28	TRBJ2-4
ASSGMPGNGEQF	-	TRBV6-4	TRBJ2-1
ASSEPGRFWGYT	-	TRBV6-1	TRBJ1-2
ASSLVSPGNTIY	-	TRBV5-6	TRBJ1-3
ASTMVTVTEAF	-	TRBV19	TRBJ1-1
ATSIVGNTEAF	-	TRBV15	TRBJ1-1
ASSPDRATYEQY	TRBD1	TRBV6-5	TRBJ2-7
ASSPPSFSEAF	-	TRBV18	TRBJ1-1
ASSSSSTGELF	-	TRBV7-6	TRBJ2-2
ASRDQDRETQY	-	TRBV7-9	TRBJ2-5
ASSLSSQVEKLF	-	TRBV5-1	TRBJ1-4
ASSSRDRASAF	TRBD1	TRBV11-2	TRBJ1-1
ASSSQQGPLVTGELF	-	TRBV19	TRBJ2-2
ASSLVSYNEQF	-	TRBV7-9	TRBJ2-1